This paragraph covers one TCR beta chain sequence. The data originate from a study of cytomegalovirus exposure and HLA in healthy donors. A multiplex PCR was run with 60 Vbeta primers and 13 Jbeta primers. Clones were sequenced by immunoSEQ multiplex PCR, and TCRdb holds only the in-frame ones, with some missing. The sample contains about 200,000 clones, roughly 82% of which appear only once. In germline, CDR1 is MGHRA, CDR2 YSYEKL. V shed 4 bases, J shed 2 bases, and the junction held 6 bases outside the gene matches. The CDR3 loop spans 16 amino acids. Source material: PBMCs. This receptor was obtained from a man aged 40-49 years in good health and CMV-seropositive. The chain joins TRBV4-1 to TRBJ2-5; 11 bases agree with TRBD2. The CDR3 nucleotides read TGCGCCAGCAGCCTTAGCACTAGCGGGGGTCAAGAGACCCAGTACTTC. Translated, it gives CASSLSTSGGQETQYF.